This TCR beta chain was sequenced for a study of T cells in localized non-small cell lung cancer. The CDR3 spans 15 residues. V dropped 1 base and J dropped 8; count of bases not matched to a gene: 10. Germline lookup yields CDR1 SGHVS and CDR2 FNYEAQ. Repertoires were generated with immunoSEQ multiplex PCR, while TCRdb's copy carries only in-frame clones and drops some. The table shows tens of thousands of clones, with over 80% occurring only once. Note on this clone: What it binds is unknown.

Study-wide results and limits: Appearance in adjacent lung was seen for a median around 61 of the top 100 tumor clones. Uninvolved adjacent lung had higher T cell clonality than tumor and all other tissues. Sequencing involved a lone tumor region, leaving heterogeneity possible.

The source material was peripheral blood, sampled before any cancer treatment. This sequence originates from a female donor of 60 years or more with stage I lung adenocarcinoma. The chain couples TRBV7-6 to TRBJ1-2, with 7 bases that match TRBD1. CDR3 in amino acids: CASSLDYRGAGGYTF. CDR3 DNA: TGTGCCAGCAGCTTAGACTACAGGGGCGCGGGGGGCTACACCTTC. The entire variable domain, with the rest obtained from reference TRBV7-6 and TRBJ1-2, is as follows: GAGVSQSPRYKVTKRGQDVALRCDPISGHVSLYWYRQALGQGPEFLTYFNYEAQQDKSGLPNDRFSAERPEGSISTLTIQRTEQRDSAMYRCASSLDYRGAGGYTFGSGTRLTVV.